The rows below give T cell receptor beta chains drawn from one sample of a study of blood T cell repertoires in COVID-19. The assay was immunoSEQ multiplex PCR, and TCRdb's table has in-frame clones only and misses some. The data show approximately 150,000 clones, 80% to 90% seen once. The sample consisted of peripheral blood. The receptor source for this set is a woman in her forties or fifties with acute or convalescent COVID-19. The CDR3 runs from the conserved cysteine through the conserved F or W. The D gene is left open where the match is weak. Size values are once, few and many counts, or a class for expanded clones, and some rows have none.

D gene: .; clone size: .; V gene: TRBV19; J gene: TRBJ1-5; CDR3 protein: CASSMSTERSNQPQHF; CDR3 DNA: TGTGCCAGTAGTATGTCCACAGAAAGAAGCAATCAGCCCCAGCATTTT
D gene: .; clone size: .; V gene: TRBV28; J gene: TRBJ1-2; CDR3 protein: CASSPYGGLRGYTF; CDR3 DNA: TGTGCCAGCAGCCCATATGGGGGGTTGCGTGGCTACACCTTC
D gene: TRBD1; clone size: .; V gene: TRBV28; J gene: TRBJ2-7; CDR3 protein: CASSTGGDYEQYF; CDR3 DNA: TGTGCCAGCAGTACAGGGGGCGATTACGAGCAGTACTTC
D gene: .; clone size: .; V gene: TRBV19; J gene: TRBJ1-1; CDR3 protein: CASSPERNTEAFF; CDR3 DNA: TGTGCCAGTAGCCCGGAGAGAAACACTGAAGCTTTCTTT
D gene: .; clone size: .; V gene: TRBV2; J gene: TRBJ1-4; CDR3 protein: CASTVGVGEKLFF; CDR3 DNA: TGTGCCTCAACCGTGGGAGTAGGTGAAAAACTGTTTTTT
D gene: .; clone size: .; V gene: TRBV5-1; J gene: TRBJ1-1; CDR3 protein: CASSPMQGTNTEAFF; CDR3 DNA: TGCGCCAGCAGCCCGATGCAGGGTACGAACACTGAAGCTTTCTTT
D gene: .; clone size: .; V gene: TRBV7-3; J gene: TRBJ2-1; CDR3 protein: CASSPTTGASYNEQFF; CDR3 DNA: TGTGCCAGCAGCCCTACGACTGGTGCCTCCTACAATGAGCAGTTCTTC
D gene: .; clone size: once; V gene: TRBV2; J gene: TRBJ2-7; CDR3 protein: CASQTDSYEQYF; CDR3 DNA: TGTGCCAGCCAGACAGATTCCTACGAGCAGTACTTC
D gene: .; clone size: few; V gene: TRBV2; J gene: TRBJ2-1; CDR3 protein: CASSEGGLAYNEQFF; CDR3 DNA: TGTGCCAGCAGTGAAGGAGGGCTAGCCTACAATGAGCAGTTCTTC
D gene: TRBD2; clone size: .; V gene: TRBV2; J gene: TRBJ2-3; CDR3 protein: CASSEGSGSPDTQYF; CDR3 DNA: TGTGCCAGCAGTGAAGGTAGCGGGAGCCCAGATACGCAGTATTTT
D gene: TRBD1; clone size: .; V gene: TRBV9; J gene: TRBJ1-2; CDR3 protein: CASSVAAFPGQLSSGYTF; CDR3 DNA: TGTGCCAGCAGCGTAGCCGCTTTCCCGGGACAGCTATCTAGTGGCTACACCTTC
D gene: .; clone size: .; V gene: TRBV4-2; J gene: TRBJ2-3; CDR3 protein: CASSQGARQGSDTQYF; CDR3 DNA: TGTGCCAGCAGCCAAGGAGCTCGGCAGGGGTCAGATACGCAGTATTTT
D gene: .; clone size: .; V gene: TRBV18; J gene: TRBJ2-7; CDR3 protein: CASPDPGDGREQYF; CDR3 DNA: TGTGCCAGCCCGGACCCAGGGGACGGGCGCGAGCAGTACTTC
D gene: .; clone size: .; V gene: TRBV2; J gene: TRBJ1-2; CDR3 protein: CASMRQIYGYTF; CDR3 DNA: TGTGCCAGCATGCGACAGATCTATGGCTACACCTTC
D gene: .; clone size: .; V gene: TRBV27; J gene: TRBJ2-2; CDR3 protein: CASNRNRASTGELFF; CDR3 DNA: TGTGCCAGCAATAGGAACAGGGCGAGCACCGGGGAGCTGTTTTTT
D gene: TRBD2; clone size: once; V gene: TRBV7-9; J gene: TRBJ2-5; CDR3 protein: CASSPRLAVEETQYF; CDR3 DNA: TGTGCCAGCAGCCCTCGACTAGCGGTGGAAGAGACCCAGTACTTC
D gene: .; clone size: .; V gene: TRBV27; J gene: TRBJ2-5; CDR3 protein: CASSPRLAQETQYF; CDR3 DNA: TGTGCCAGCAGTCCCCGACTGGCCCAAGAGACCCAGTACTTC
D gene: .; clone size: .; V gene: TRBV24-1; J gene: TRBJ1-2; CDR3 protein: CATSDSQNYGYTF; CDR3 DNA: TGTGCCACCAGTGATTCCCAAAACTATGGCTACACCTTC
D gene: .; clone size: .; V gene: TRBV28; J gene: TRBJ1-5; CDR3 protein: CASNFGRVQHF; CDR3 DNA: TGTGCCAGCAACTTTGGGCGGGTTCAGCATTTT
D gene: TRBD1; clone size: .; V gene: TRBV2; J gene: TRBJ1-5; CDR3 protein: CASSSEGTGNRGEHF; CDR3 DNA: TGTGCCAGCAGTAGCGAGGGGACAGGCAACCGGGGGGAGCATTTT
D gene: .; clone size: .; V gene: TRBV7-2; J gene: TRBJ1-2; CDR3 protein: CASSLTLLYGYTF; CDR3 DNA: TGTGCCAGCAGCTTAACGCTGCTATATGGCTACACCTTC
D gene: .; clone size: once; V gene: TRBV6-1; J gene: TRBJ2-3; CDR3 protein: CASSESPGTDTQYF; CDR3 DNA: TGTGCCAGCAGTGAATCCCCAGGGACAGATACGCAGTATTTT
D gene: .; clone size: .; V gene: TRBV7-9; J gene: TRBJ1-2; CDR3 protein: CASSLSTTGNNYGYTF; CDR3 DNA: TGTGCCAGCAGCTTATCTACCACAGGAAATAACTATGGCTACACCTTC
D gene: TRBD1; clone size: .; V gene: TRBV29-1; J gene: TRBJ1-1; CDR3 protein: CSAWTGGTEAFF; CDR3 DNA: TGCAGCGCTTGGACAGGGGGCACTGAAGCTTTCTTT
D gene: .; clone size: .; V gene: TRBV6-5; J gene: TRBJ1-2; CDR3 protein: CASRAQGWGHGYTF; CDR3 DNA: TGTGCCAGCAGGGCCCAGGGGTGGGGACATGGCTACACCTTC
D gene: TRBD2; clone size: .; V gene: TRBV7-9; J gene: TRBJ2-5; CDR3 protein: CASSPGTSGQETQYF; CDR3 DNA: TGTGCCAGCAGCCCAGGGACTAGCGGACAAGAGACCCAGTACTTC
D gene: .; clone size: .; V gene: TRBV7-9; J gene: TRBJ1-2; CDR3 protein: CASSLAGPGAIYGYTF; CDR3 DNA: TGTGCCAGCAGCTTAGCGGGTCCAGGGGCGATCTATGGCTACACCTTC
D gene: .; clone size: .; V gene: TRBV6-5; J gene: TRBJ1-5; CDR3 protein: CASSSAGQPQHF; CDR3 DNA: TGTGCCAGCAGTTCAGCGGGTCAGCCCCAGCATTTT
D gene: TRBD2; clone size: .; V gene: TRBV5-1; J gene: TRBJ2-2; CDR3 protein: CASSLISGVNTGELFF; CDR3 DNA: TGCGCCAGCAGCTTGATTAGCGGGGTGAACACCGGGGAGCTGTTTTTT
D gene: .; clone size: .; V gene: TRBV24-1; J gene: TRBJ1-5; CDR3 protein: CATWSGMSNQPQHF; CDR3 DNA: TGTGCCACGTGGTCGGGGATGAGCAATCAGCCCCAGCATTTT
D gene: .; clone size: .; V gene: TRBV29-1; J gene: TRBJ2-3; CDR3 protein: CSAKLGDTQYF; CDR3 DNA: TGCAGCGCCAAACTAGGCGATACGCAGTATTTT
D gene: .; clone size: .; V gene: TRBV14; J gene: TRBJ1-1; CDR3 protein: CASSQDWQPGVEAFF; CDR3 DNA: TGTGCCAGCAGCCAAGATTGGCAGCCCGGGGTTGAAGCTTTCTTT
D gene: TRBD1; clone size: .; V gene: TRBV5-6; J gene: TRBJ2-3; CDR3 protein: CASSYRTGALSSTDTQYF; CDR3 DNA: TGTGCCAGCAGTTATCGGACAGGTGCCCTTTCGAGCACAGATACGCAGTATTTT
D gene: .; clone size: once; V gene: TRBV10-3; J gene: TRBJ1-1; CDR3 protein: CAITQGTENTEAFF; CDR3 DNA: TGTGCCATCACCCAGGGAACGGAGAACACTGAAGCTTTCTTT
D gene: TRBD2; clone size: .; V gene: TRBV12-5; J gene: TRBJ2-1; CDR3 protein: CASSIGVAGDEQFF; CDR3 DNA: TGTGCTAGCTCTATAGGGGTAGCGGGGGATGAGCAGTTCTTC
D gene: TRBD1; clone size: .; V gene: TRBV5-1; J gene: TRBJ1-2; CDR3 protein: CASSLDGTGKGYTF; CDR3 DNA: TGCGCCAGCAGCTTGGACGGGACAGGGAAAGGCTACACCTTC
D gene: .; clone size: .; V gene: TRBV28; J gene: TRBJ1-5; CDR3 protein: CASSDSGNQPQHF; CDR3 DNA: TGTGCCAGCAGCGATTCAGGGAATCAGCCCCAGCATTTT
D gene: TRBD1; clone size: few; V gene: TRBV18; J gene: TRBJ1-1; CDR3 protein: CASSRGQGDTEAFF; CDR3 DNA: TGTGCCAGCTCACGGGGACAGGGGGACACTGAAGCTTTCTTT
D gene: .; clone size: .; V gene: TRBV19; J gene: TRBJ1-1; CDR3 protein: CASSPSGVAEAFF; CDR3 DNA: TGTGCCAGTAGCCCGAGCGGAGTCGCTGAAGCTTTCTTT
D gene: .; clone size: .; V gene: TRBV3-1/TRBV3-2; J gene: TRBJ1-2; CDR3 protein: CASLGAGGGYTF; CDR3 DNA: TGTGCCAGCCTCGGGGCGGGAGGAGGCTACACCTTC
D gene: .; clone size: .; V gene: TRBV29-1; J gene: TRBJ2-5; CDR3 protein: CSVVMETQYF; CDR3 DNA: TGCAGCGTTGTAATGGAGACCCAGTACTTC
D gene: TRBD2; clone size: few; V gene: TRBV3-1/TRBV3-2; J gene: TRBJ2-7; CDR3 protein: CASSPGLAGHALSYEQYF; CDR3 DNA: TGTGCCAGCAGCCCGGGTCTAGCGGGCCACGCCTTATCATACGAGCAGTACTTC
D gene: .; clone size: .; V gene: TRBV27; J gene: TRBJ1-4; CDR3 protein: CASNGAGSQKLFF; CDR3 DNA: TGTGCCAGCAACGGGGCGGGGAGTCAAAAACTGTTTTTT
D gene: .; clone size: .; V gene: TRBV7-9; J gene: TRBJ1-4; CDR3 protein: CASSAGHGGPNEKLFF; CDR3 DNA: TGTGCCAGCAGCGCAGGACACGGGGGGCCTAATGAAAAACTGTTTTTT
D gene: .; clone size: few; V gene: TRBV7-2; J gene: TRBJ2-7; CDR3 protein: CASSHPGYEQYF; CDR3 DNA: TGTGCCAGCAGCCACCCCGGTTACGAGCAGTACTTC
D gene: TRBD1; clone size: .; V gene: TRBV6-5; J gene: TRBJ1-2; CDR3 protein: CASSRGQGYGYTF; CDR3 DNA: TGTGCCAGCAGTCGAGGACAGGGGTATGGCTACACCTTC
D gene: .; clone size: .; V gene: TRBV5-1; J gene: TRBJ1-1; CDR3 protein: CASSLGANTEAFF; CDR3 DNA: TGCGCCAGCAGCTTGGGAGCTAACACTGAAGCTTTCTTT
D gene: TRBD1; clone size: .; V gene: TRBV6-5; J gene: TRBJ1-4; CDR3 protein: CASSRTGEKLFF; CDR3 DNA: TGTGCCAGCAGTCGGACAGGAGAAAAACTGTTTTTT